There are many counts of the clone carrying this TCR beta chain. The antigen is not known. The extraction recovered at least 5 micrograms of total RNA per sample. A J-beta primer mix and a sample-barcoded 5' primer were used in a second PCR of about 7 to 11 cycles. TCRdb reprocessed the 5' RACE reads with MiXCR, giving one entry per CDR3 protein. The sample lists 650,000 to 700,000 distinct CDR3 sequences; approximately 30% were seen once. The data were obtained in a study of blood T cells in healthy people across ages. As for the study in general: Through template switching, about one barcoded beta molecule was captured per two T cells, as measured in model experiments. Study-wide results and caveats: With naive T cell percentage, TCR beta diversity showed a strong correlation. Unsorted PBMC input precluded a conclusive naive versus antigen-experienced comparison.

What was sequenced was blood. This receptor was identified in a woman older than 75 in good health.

DNA of the CDR3: TGCGCCAGCAGCCTTACAGGGGACAAGACCCAGTACTTC. Residues: CASSLTGDKTQYF. The chain has TRBV5-1 and TRBJ2-5; 7 bases agree with TRBD1. V shed 4 bases and J 6 bases; nucleotides not matched to a gene: 6. From germline, CDR1 is SGHRS and CDR2 YFSETQ. The CDR3 extends over 13 amino acids.